Below are 4 T cell receptor beta chains sequenced from a single sample in a study of blood T cell repertoires in COVID-19. The method was immunoSEQ multiplex PCR; TCRdb's version includes in-frame clones alone and lacks a portion of them. This sample carries roughly 120,000 clones, roughly nine tenths of them seen once, and the ten largest clones take approximately 8%. The sequencing input was peripheral blood. The source of these receptors is a man aged 70 or older who had recovered from COVID-19.

DNA for the CDR3: TGTGCCAGCAGCCAGCACCTAGCAGCGCAGTATTTT. This sequence encodes CASSQHLAAQYF. This chain links TRBV3-1 (or the pseudogene TRBV3-2) with TRBJ2-3; D is possibly TRBD2 (5 bases). From germline, CDR1 is LGHDT and CDR2 YNNKEL (reference sequence). The V gene lost 3 bases and the J gene lost 10 bases, with 11 bases spanning the gap. The length of the CDR3 is 12 residues.

The chain uses TRBV6-6 and TRBJ2-7; 7 nucleotides line up with TRBD1. The CDR3 totals 13 residues. Germline trimming cut 8 bases from V and 5 bases from J; bases unmatched to any gene: 9. Germline CDR1 MNHNY, CDR2 SVGAGI (reference sequence). The CDR3 loop is CASCPTGMHEQYF. CDR3 DNA: TGTGCCAGCTGCCCGACAGGGATGCACGAGCAGTACTTC.

The chain recombines TRBV11-2 with TRBJ2-7, with 7 bases that match TRBD1. Germline V gives CDR1 SGHAT, CDR2 FQNNGV. The CDR3 is made up of 14 amino acids. V shed 5 bases and J 1 base; nucleotides not matched to a gene: 5. The CDR3 coding sequence is TGTGCCAGCAGCCCTAGACAGGGTTCCTACGAGCAGTACTTC. It specifies CASSPRQGSYEQYF. The full variable domain, in which reference TRBV11-2 and TRBJ2-7 provide the parts outside the CDR3, is EAGVAQSPRYKIIEKRQSVAFWCNPISGHATLYWYQQILGQGPKLLIQFQNNGVVDDSQLPKDRFSAERLKGVDSTLKIQPAKLEDSAVYLCASSPRQGSYEQYFGPGTRLTVT.

The chain has TRBV29-1 and TRBJ1-6; TRBD1 is a possible D gene (6 bases). Trimming left V 7 bases short and J 0 bases short, with 10 bases between. The length of the CDR3 is 14 residues. CDR1 SQVTM and CDR2 ANQGSEA come from the germline V gene. Here the CDR3 DNA reads TGCAGCGAGACAGGAAGCTCCTATAATTCACCCCTCCACTTT. It translates to CSETGSSYNSPLHF.